Below, 27 T cell receptor beta chains from the same sample are listed, as sequenced in a study of blood T cells in healthy people across ages. The authors ran a second PCR of about 7 to 11 cycles using a sample-barcoded 5' primer and a J-beta primer mix. One entry per CDR3 protein results from TCRdb running MiXCR on the 5' RACE reads. This table has about 1.4 million distinct CDR3 sequences, approximately 63% appearing once. Sample: blood. Source of these receptors: a man between 18 and 29 years old in good health.

This rearrangement joins TRBV5-1 to TRBJ2-1, with 10 bases fitting TRBD2. The assigned J gene may be wrong: the sequence end matches TRBJ2-7 better. The length of the CDR3 is 16 residues. CDR1 is SGHRS and CDR2 is YFSETQ in the germline V gene. CDR3 amino acids: CASSLRTSGSYNEQYF. Here the CDR3 DNA reads TGCGCCAGCAGCCTCCGGACTAGCGGTTCTTACAATGAGCAGTACTTC.

CDR3 residues: CASSLGWDRNSGNTIYF. The CDR3 coding sequence is TGTGCCAGCAGCTTAGGGTGGGACCGAAACTCTGGAAACACCATATATTTT. V gene TRBV7-2 combines with J gene TRBJ1-3, with D possibly being TRBD1 (5 bases). The germline V gene has CDR1 SGHTA and CDR2 FQGNSA. The CDR3 extends over 17 amino acids. Trimming removed 1 base at V and 0 bases at J, with 13 bases between. The entire variable domain, with the rest obtained from reference TRBV7-2 and TRBJ1-3, is as follows: GAGVSQSPSNKVTEKGKDVELRCDPISGHTALYWYRQSLGQGLEFLIYFQGNSAPDKSGLPSDRFSAERTGGSVSTLTIQRTQQEDSAVYLCASSLGWDRNSGNTIYFGEGSWLTVV.

The chain couples TRBV7-9 to TRBJ2-4, with D hard to call. TRBJ2-7 explains the end of the DNA better; the J call may be wrong. Germline assignment: CDR1 SEHNR and CDR2 FQNEAQ (reference sequence). The CDR3 covers 12 residues. The DNA of the CDR3 is TGTGCCAGCAGCGGGTATTCCTACGAGCAGTACTTC. Protein product: CASSGYSYEQYF.

V usage is TRBV6-2 or TRBV6-3 and J usage is TRBJ2-4, with a tentative D call TRBD2 (5 bases). Judging by the DNA end, TRBJ2-7 fits better; the J call may be wrong. The CDR3 loop spans 16 amino acids. Germline V lookup: CDR1 MNHEY, CDR2 SVGEGT. DNA of the CDR3: TGTGCCAGCAGTACGGTGGCGCGGGTTCTTTCAGGCGAGCAGTACTTC. Protein: CASSTVARVLSGEQYF.

This clonotype was seen more than once but under ten times. The J gene is TRBJ2-7, the V gene TRBV7-9; D gene ambiguous. The J call is doubtful: the DNA matches TRBJ2-5 better. The CDR3 has 14 amino acids. The germline V gene encodes CDR1 SEHNR and CDR2 FQNEAQ (reference sequence). The CDR3 region has the DNA TGTGCCAGCAGCCCAGAGGACGGAAAAGAGACCCAGTACTTC. Translated, it gives CASSPEDGKETQYF.

V usage is TRBV14 and J usage is TRBJ1-2; D unclear. Deletions cut 6 bases from V and 11 bases from J, with 13 bases between. Germline CDR1 reads SGHDN; CDR2 reads FVKESK. The CDR3 has 11 residues. Here the CDR3 reads CASSSGLDYTF. DNA for the CDR3: TGTGCCAGCAGTTCCGGGCTCGATTACACCTTC.

This clonotype was detected a few times. V gene TRBV20-1 combines with J gene TRBJ2-7; tentatively, D is TRBD1 (5 bases). Germline CDR1 reads DFQATT; CDR2 reads SNEGSKA (reference sequence). This CDR3 has 13 amino acids. Trimming shortened V by 1 base and J by 3 bases, and 10 bases separated the two germline ends. DNA of the CDR3: TGCAGTGCTAGAGGACAGACACACTACGAGCAGTACTTC. It codes for CSARGQTHYEQYF.

This sequence joins TRBV12-3 or TRBV12-4 and TRBJ2-2; D assignment may be TRBD1 or TRBD2 (5 bases each). Trimming pared 5 bases from V and 4 bases from J, leaving 11 bases between. The CDR3 loop spans 14 amino acids. CDR3 bases: TGTGCCAGCAGTGGGGACCCAGTCACCGGGGAGCTGTTTTTT. Amino acid sequence: CASSGDPVTGELFF.

This clonotype showed up just once. The chain combines TRBV2 with TRBJ2-7, with TRBD2 matching over 9 bases. Matching the DNA end better, TRBJ2-5 makes the J call doubtful. Germline-derived CDR1 and CDR2 are SNHLY and FYNNEI. The CDR3 contains 17 residues. CDR3 DNA sequence: TGTGCCAGCAGTGATTCTCGTCTAGCGGGGAACCAAGAGACCCAGTACTTC. This sequence encodes CASSDSRLAGNQETQYF.

V gene TRBV6-5 combines with J gene TRBJ2-1; 8 nucleotides line up with TRBD2. Per the germline V gene, CDR1 is MNHEY and CDR2 is SVGAGI. The CDR3 contains 15 residues. The trim removed 1 base at V and 5 bases at J, leaving 4 bases unmatched. Here the CDR3 DNA reads TGTGCCAGCAGTTACTTACGGGAGGGCCACAATGAGCAGTTCTTC. Translating it yields CASSYLREGHNEQFF.

The V call is TRBV29-1, the J call TRBJ2-7, with TRBD2 matching 7 bases. The CDR3 runs to 12 residues. Losses at the gene ends were 4 bases for V and 5 bases for J; bases not matched to a gene: 5. Looked up from germline, CDR1 is SQVTM and CDR2 is ANQGSEA. CDR3 sequence: CSVVASGNEQYF. CDR3 coding DNA: TGCAGCGTTGTCGCTAGCGGTAACGAGCAGTACTTC.

Many counts were recorded for this clonotype. This rearrangement joins TRBV5-1 to TRBJ2-3; tentatively, D is TRBD1 (6 bases). The V end was cut by 1 base, the J end by 4 bases, with 10 bases between. Germline V lookup: CDR1 SGHRS, CDR2 YFSETQ. The CDR3 consists of 14 residues. The CDR3 region is CASSLTGPPDTQYF. CDR3 DNA: TGCGCCAGCAGCTTGACAGGGCCCCCAGATACGCAGTATTTT.

V is TRBV2 and J is TRBJ2-5; D not resolved. Trimming pared 3 bases from V and 3 bases from J, leaving 17 bases between. Germline assignment: CDR1 SNHLY and CDR2 FYNNEI. The CDR3 spans 16 residues. The CDR3 here is CASSEELDPLEETQYF. CDR3 coding DNA: TGTGCCAGCAGTGAGGAGCTAGACCCTTTGGAAGAGACCCAGTACTTC. Full variable domain (missing parts from reference TRBV2 and TRBJ2-5): EPEVTQTPSHQVTQMGQEVILRCVPISNHLYFYWYRQILGQKVEFLVSFYNNEISEKSEIFDDQFSVERPDGSNFTLKIRSTKLEDSAMYFCASSEELDPLEETQYFGPGTRLLVL.

The rearrangement joins TRBV5-1 to TRBJ2-3; D gene ambiguous. The germline gives CDR1 SGHRS, CDR2 YFSETQ. This CDR3 has 15 amino acids. Trimming took 0 bases from V and 2 from J, leaving 10 bases between them. Written as DNA, the CDR3 is TGCGCCAGCAGCTTGGCCCCCAGGCACACAGATACGCAGTATTTT. It translates to CASSLAPRHTDTQYF. Filled out from reference TRBV5-1 and TRBJ2-3, the complete variable domain reads KAGVTQTPRYLIKTRGQQVTLSCSPISGHRSVSWYQQTPGQGLQFLFEYFSETQRNKGNFPGRFSGRQFSNSRSEMNVSTLELGDSALYLCASSLAPRHTDTQYFGPGTRLTVL.

The chain links TRBV12-3 or TRBV12-4 to TRBJ1-1, with D tentatively TRBD1 (5 bases). Trimming took 7 bases from V and 11 from J, leaving 17 bases between them. CDR3 length: 12 residues. DNA of the CDR3: TGTGCCAGCACCTTGGGGCCCGGTGAGGCTTTCTTT. Translating it yields CASTLGPGEAFF.

This chain joins TRBV18 and TRBJ1-5, with TRBD1 as a possible D gene (5 bases). CDR1 and CDR2 from the germline V gene are KGHSH and LQKENI. The CDR3 is 14 amino acids. Trimming cost V 4 bases and J 7 bases, with 14 bases left between them. The CDR3 sequence: CASSRGEVGQPQHF. CDR3 coding DNA: TGTGCCAGCTCACGGGGGGAGGTAGGACAGCCCCAGCATTTT.

The genes are TRBV27 and TRBJ1-1, with a tentative D call TRBD1 (6 bases). CDR1 MNHEY and CDR2 SMNVEV come from the germline V gene (reference sequence). V lost 6 bases and J lost 3, with 14 bases in between. The CDR3 has 14 amino acids. The CDR3 coding sequence is TGTGCCAGCAGCCCAAACAGGGTCCACACTGAAGCTTTCTTT. Translated: CASSPNRVHTEAFF.

The V and J genes are TRBV7-8 and TRBJ2-5; no clear D gene. The J call may be in error: the DNA end matches TRBJ2-7 better. Germline assignment: CDR1 SGHVS and CDR2 FQNEAQ. There are 13 residues in the CDR3. The CDR3 protein is CASSLVGLDEQYF. CDR3 nucleotides: TGTGCCAGCAGCTTAGTCGGGTTAGACGAGCAGTACTTC.

The chain links TRBV5-1 to TRBJ2-5, with 11 bases fitting TRBD2. The end of the DNA is better explained by TRBJ2-7, so the J call may be wrong. Germline V CDR1 and CDR2: SGHRS, YFSETQ. CDR3 length: 14 amino acids. The CDR3 bases are TGCGCCAGCAGCCCCTCCGGGACTAGCGGCGAGCAGTACTTC. This encodes CASSPSGTSGEQYF.

The J gene is TRBJ2-5, the V gene TRBV5-6, with TRBD1 matching over 7 bases. The CDR3 length is 16 residues. Germline CDR1 and CDR2: SGHDT and YYEEEE. Trimming at V came to 0 bases and at J to 3 bases, leaving 8 bases not matched to a gene. The CDR3 region is CASSLEARQGKETQYF. DNA of the CDR3: TGTGCCAGCAGCTTGGAGGCGCGACAGGGAAAAGAGACCCAGTACTTC.

This clonotype was detected a few times. The V call is TRBV20-1, the J call TRBJ2-1, with a tentative D call TRBD2 (6 bases). This CDR3 spans 14 amino acids. The germline CDR1 and CDR2 sequences are DFQATT and SNEGSKA (reference sequence). V was pared by 3 bases and J by 5 bases, with 14 bases between. CDR3 nucleotides: TGCAGTGCTAGGGGTAGCGGCATCAACAATGAGCAGTTCTTC. Amino acid sequence: CSARGSGINNEQFF.

The J gene is TRBJ2-1, the V gene TRBV4-1; no definite D call. Germline V gene lookup returns CDR1 MGHRA and CDR2 YSYEKL. The CDR3 consists of 14 residues. V lost 4 bases, J lost 7 bases, and 14 bases lay in between. Here the CDR3 DNA reads TGCGCCAGCAGCCTAGATCAACCCCTAAATGAGCAGTTCTTC. Residues: CASSLDQPLNEQFF.

This chain links TRBV6-1 with TRBJ2-1, with 13 bases that match TRBD2. Germline CDR1 and CDR2: MNHNS and SASEGT. V lost 6 bases, J lost 6 bases, and 5 bases stayed unmatched. The CDR3 is 15 residues long. The CDR3 is CASRVLAGGRNEQFF. CDR3 DNA sequence: TGTGCCAGCAGGGTACTAGCGGGAGGGCGCAATGAGCAGTTCTTC.

The chain is built from TRBV7-9 and TRBJ1-1; TRBD1 agrees at 10 bases. From germline, CDR1 is SEHNR and CDR2 FQNEAQ (reference sequence). Losses at the gene ends were 5 bases for V and 0 bases for J; bases not matched to a gene: 9. The CDR3 is 17 amino acids. CDR3 sequence: CASSRDRGQMVNTEAFF. DNA for the CDR3: TGTGCCAGCAGCCGCGACAGGGGGCAAATGGTGAACACTGAAGCTTTCTTT.

V usage is TRBV12-3 or TRBV12-4 and J usage is TRBJ1-4; TRBD1 might be the D (6 bases). V was pared by 6 bases and J by 7 bases, with 12 bases between. The CDR3 is 13 amino acids. The CDR3 region is CASSLTGFEKLFF. CDR3 bases: TGTGCCAGCAGCCTGACAGGATTTGAAAAACTGTTTTTT.

The rearrangement uses TRBV28 and TRBJ2-4; possibly TRBD2 for D (5 bases). Trimming removed 3 bases from V and 1 base from J, with 16 bases in between. This CDR3 region has 17 residues. The V gene's germline CDR1 is MDHEN and CDR2 SYDVKM. The CDR3 bases are TGTGCCAGCAGTTTTCAGGCGGGTTATGGGGCCAAAAACATTCAGTACTTC. The encoded protein is CASSFQAGYGAKNIQYF. Variable domain in full (rest from reference TRBV28 and TRBJ2-4): DVKVTQSSRYLVKRTGEKVFLECVQDMDHENMFWYRQDPGLGLRLIYFSYDVKMKEKGDIPEGYSVSREKKERFSLILESASTNQTSMYLCASSFQAGYGAKNIQYFGAGTRLSVL.

This chain connects TRBV6-1 to TRBJ1-2; D not certain. CDR3 length: 11 amino acids. The germline CDR1 and CDR2 sequences are MNHNS and SASEGT. Trimming removed 6 bases at V and 8 bases at J, with 10 bases between. CDR3 DNA: TGTGCCAGCAGCCCTGCTTGCGGCTACACCTTC. Translation: CASSPACGYTF.